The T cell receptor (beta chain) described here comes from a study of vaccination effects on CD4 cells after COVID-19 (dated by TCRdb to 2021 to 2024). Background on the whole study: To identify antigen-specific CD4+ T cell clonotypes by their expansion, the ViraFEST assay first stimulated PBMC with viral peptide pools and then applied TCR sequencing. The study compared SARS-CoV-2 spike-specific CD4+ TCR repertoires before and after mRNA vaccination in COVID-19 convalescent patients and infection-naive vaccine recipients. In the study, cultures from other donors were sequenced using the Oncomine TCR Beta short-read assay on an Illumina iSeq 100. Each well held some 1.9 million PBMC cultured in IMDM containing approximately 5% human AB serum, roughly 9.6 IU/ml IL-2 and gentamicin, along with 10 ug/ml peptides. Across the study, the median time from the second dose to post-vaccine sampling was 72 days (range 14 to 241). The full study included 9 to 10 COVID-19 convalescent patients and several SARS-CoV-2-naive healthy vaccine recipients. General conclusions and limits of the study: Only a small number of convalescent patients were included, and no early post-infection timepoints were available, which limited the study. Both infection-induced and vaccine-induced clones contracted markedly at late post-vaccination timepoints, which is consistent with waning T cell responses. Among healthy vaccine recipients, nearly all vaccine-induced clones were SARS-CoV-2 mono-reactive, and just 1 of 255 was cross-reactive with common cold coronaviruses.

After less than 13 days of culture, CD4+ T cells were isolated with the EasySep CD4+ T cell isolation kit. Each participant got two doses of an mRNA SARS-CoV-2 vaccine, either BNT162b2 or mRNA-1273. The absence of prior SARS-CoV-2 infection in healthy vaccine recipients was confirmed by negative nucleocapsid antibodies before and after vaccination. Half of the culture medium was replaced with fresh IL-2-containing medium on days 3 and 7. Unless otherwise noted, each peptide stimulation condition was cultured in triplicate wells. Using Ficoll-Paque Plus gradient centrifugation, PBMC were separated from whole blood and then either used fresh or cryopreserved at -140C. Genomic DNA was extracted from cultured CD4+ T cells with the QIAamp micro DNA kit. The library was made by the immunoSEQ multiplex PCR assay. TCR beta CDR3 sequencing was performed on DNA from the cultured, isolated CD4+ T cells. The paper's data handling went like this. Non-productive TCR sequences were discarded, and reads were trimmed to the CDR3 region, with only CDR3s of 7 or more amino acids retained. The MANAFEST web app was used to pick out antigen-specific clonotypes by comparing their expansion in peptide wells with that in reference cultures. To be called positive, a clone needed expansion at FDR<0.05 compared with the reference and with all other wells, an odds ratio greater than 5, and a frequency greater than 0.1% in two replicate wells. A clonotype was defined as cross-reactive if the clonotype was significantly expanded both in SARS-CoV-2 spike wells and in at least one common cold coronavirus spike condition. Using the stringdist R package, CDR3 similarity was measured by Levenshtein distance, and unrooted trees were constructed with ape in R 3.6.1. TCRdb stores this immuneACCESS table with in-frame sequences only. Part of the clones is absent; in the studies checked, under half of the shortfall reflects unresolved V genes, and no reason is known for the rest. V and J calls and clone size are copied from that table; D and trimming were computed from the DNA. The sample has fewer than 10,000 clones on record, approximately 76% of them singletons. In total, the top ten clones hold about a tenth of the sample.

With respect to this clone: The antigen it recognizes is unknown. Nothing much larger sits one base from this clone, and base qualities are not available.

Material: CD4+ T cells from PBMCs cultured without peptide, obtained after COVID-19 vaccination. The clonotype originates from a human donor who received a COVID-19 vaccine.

CDR3 region: CASSLRQGYEQYF. The base sequence is TGCGCCAGCAGCCTAAGACAGGGCTACGAGCAGTACTTC. Rearrangement joined TRBV4-1 to TRBJ2-7, with 7 bases matching TRBD1. CDR1 and CDR2, per the germline V gene, are MGHRA and YSYEKL. Trimming leaves V shorter by 4 bases and J shorter by 3 bases, with the junction holding 3 bases beyond the gene matches. Inclusive of the bounding cysteine and phenylalanine, the CDR3 is 13 residues long. Just CDR3 DNA is preserved here, 39 bases in frame from base 1.